What follows are 14 T cell receptor beta chains derived from one specimen sequenced in a study of T-cell memory formation after mild COVID-19. In TCRdb, the 5' RACE reads were re-called with MiXCR into one record per CDR3 protein. The profile covers approximately 250,000 distinct CDR3 sequences, with 15% to 20% appearing a single time and roughly 22% taken by the ten largest. Material: PBMCs or a T cell subset sorted from them (not recorded which). All receptors come from a young man who had mild COVID-19 (a few samples of this study predate the infection). Cell type and time point are not known.

This clonotype has only a few counts. The chain is built from TRBV4-3 and TRBJ1-6; D not certain. This CDR3 contains 17 residues. Per germline, CDR1 LGHNA and CDR2 YSLEER. The V gene lost 0 bases and the J gene lost 10 bases, with 19 bases spanning the gap. CDR3 amino acids: CASSQDIGLAVFSPLHF. CDR3 nucleotide sequence: TGCGCCAGCAGCCAAGATATCGGTCTCGCCGTATTCTCACCCCTCCACTTT.

This rearrangement joins TRBV12-3 or TRBV12-4 to TRBJ2-7; no reliable D call. Trimming stripped 3 bases from V and 4 bases from J, with 7 bases between. The CDR3 covers 12 residues. CDR3 protein: CASSFVGYEQYF. Here the CDR3 DNA reads TGTGCCAGCAGTTTTGTTGGGTACGAGCAGTACTTC.

This chain uses TRBV14 with TRBJ1-3, with D unclear. The V gene's germline CDR1 is SGHDN and CDR2 FVKESK. This CDR3 spans 12 amino acids. Trimming removed 4 bases at V and 3 bases at J, with 4 bases between. The CDR3 coding sequence is TGTGCCAGCAGCCGTAATGGAAACACCATATATTTT. Protein sequence: CASSRNGNTIYF. The whole variable domain, remainder taken from reference TRBV14 and TRBJ1-3, is EAGVTQFPSHSVIEKGQTVTLRCDPISGHDNLYWYRRVMGKEIKFLLHFVKESKQDESGMPNNRFLAERTGGTYSTLKVQPAELEDSGVYFCASSRNGNTIYFGEGSWLTVV.

This clonotype occurred many times. The gene calls are TRBV5-1 and TRBJ2-3, with D perhaps matching TRBD1 or TRBD2 (6 bases each). Looked up from germline, CDR1 is SGHRS and CDR2 is YFSETQ. Between the trimmed V and J ends, which lost 4 bases and 6 bases, there was a span of 21 bases. The CDR3 extends over 16 amino acids. The CDR3, as DNA: TGCGCCAGCAGCCCGACTAGGAGGGGGTTCGAGGATACGCAGTATTTT. This codes for CASSPTRRGFEDTQYF.

In its sample, this clonotype was seen many times. V gene TRBV7-9 combines with J gene TRBJ2-3; TRBD1 aligns across 7 bases. Unmatched junction bases numbered 7, after V lost 11 bases and J lost 2 bases. In germline, CDR1 is SEHNR, CDR2 FQNEAQ (reference sequence). CDR3 length equals 13 residues. The CDR3 nucleotides are TGTGCCCACGCCGGGACAGACACAGATACGCAGTATTTT. Translating it yields CAHAGTDTDTQYF.

V and J are TRBV7-9 and TRBJ1-4, with 10 bases matching TRBD1. This CDR3 region has 15 residues. CDR1 is SEHNR and CDR2 is FQNEAQ in the germline V gene (reference sequence). The V and J ends lost 5 bases and 3 bases, in that order; junction bases with no gene match: 3. CDR3 coding DNA: TGTGCCAGCAGCCGACAGGGGGCAGCTAATGAAAAACTGTTTTTT. Translated, it gives CASSRQGAANEKLFF.

As concerns this clonotype: At one of its ends the junction is not consistent with the germline gene, which may arise from a read error. The chain combines TRBV14 with TRBJ2-3; the D is unclear. Germline V gene data show CDR1 as SGHDN and CDR2 as FVKESK. CDR3 length: 12 residues. The CDR3 region has the DNA TGTGCCGGCAGCCAAGTTCGGGATACGCAGTATTTT. Translated: CAGSQVRDTQYF.

This clonotype was seen ten or more times. The chain combines TRBV12-3 or TRBV12-4 with TRBJ2-3; TRBD2 matches 9 bases. V trimming: 6 bases; J trimming: 5 bases; junction bases outside the gene matches: 15. This CDR3 is built from 17 residues. This chain's CDR3 is CASRPGLAGIRKDTQYF. Here the CDR3 DNA reads TGTGCCAGCAGACCAGGGCTAGCGGGGATCCGGAAAGATACGCAGTATTTT.

This clonotype was counted between two and nine times. The CDR3 bases are TGTGCCAGCAGCTGGCTGGCAGGGGACACCGGGGAGCTGTTTTTT. Its protein product is CASSWLAGDTGELFF. V and J are TRBV11-2 and TRBJ2-2; tentative D call: TRBD1 (6 bases). V was shortened by 4 bases and J by 3 bases, with 12 bases between the two germline ends. Germline loops: CDR1 SGHAT, CDR2 FQNNGV. This CDR3 region has 15 residues.

This sequence joins TRBV6-5 and TRBJ2-5; 8 bases align to TRBD1. After removal of 8 bases from V and 2 bases from J, the junction contained 10 bases not matched to a gene. The CDR3 sequence is 15 residues long. The germline gives CDR1 MNHEY, CDR2 SVGAGI. CDR3 sequence: CASASTGAAQETQYF. The CDR3 DNA reads as TGTGCCAGCGCGTCGACAGGGGCCGCGCAAGAGACCCAGTACTTC.

In this sample, this clonotype turned up a few times. The genes are TRBV9 and TRBJ1-1; 9 nucleotides line up with TRBD1. Unmatched junction bases numbered 1, after V lost 0 bases and J lost 4 bases. The CDR3 has 14 amino acids. The germline V gene encodes CDR1 SGDLS and CDR2 YYNGEE. CDR3: CASSVGDRVTEAFF. For the CDR3, the DNA is TGTGCCAGCAGCGTAGGGGACAGGGTCACTGAAGCTTTCTTT.

V is TRBV7-6 and J is TRBJ2-1, with D uncertain. The CDR3 has 14 amino acids. CDR1 SGHVS and CDR2 FNYEAQ come from the germline V gene. Trimming took 5 bases from V and 13 from J, leaving 21 bases between them. Here the CDR3 DNA reads TGTGCCAGCAGCAACCACTTCCGCTGTCAAGTCCAGTTCTTC. Its translation: CASSNHFRCQVQFF.

The sample holds a few counts of this clonotype. For the CDR3, the DNA is TGCGCCAGCAGCTTGGAGGTGGGGGGCACAGATACGCAGTATTTT. Protein: CASSLEVGGTDTQYF. The chain joins TRBV5-1 to TRBJ2-3; D tentatively fits TRBD1 or TRBD2 (5 bases each). Germline-derived CDR1 and CDR2 are SGHRS and YFSETQ. V lost 0 bases and J 1 base, leaving 9 bases between the germline ends. CDR3 length: 15 residues.

This clonotype occurred many times. This chain connects TRBV15 to TRBJ1-5, with a possible D match to TRBD1 (6 bases). Germline assignment: CDR1 LNHNV and CDR2 YYDKDF (reference sequence). V was pared by 5 bases and J by 7 bases, with 9 bases between. This CDR3 is 12 amino acids long. The CDR3 reads CATSPQGQPQHF. The CDR3 coding sequence is TGTGCCACCAGCCCACAGGGACAGCCCCAGCATTTT.